The clone carrying this TCR beta chain has a handful of counts. The target antigen is unknown. Prepared libraries of TCR beta cDNA carried unique molecular identifiers. T cells numbering about 0.95 to 10 million gave rise to 400,000 to 550,000 cDNA molecules. TCRdb re-called the PCR reads through MiXCR, storing one row per CDR3 protein. The sample holds approximately 460,000 distinct CDR3 sequences, roughly 45% seen once. This specimen comes from a study of post-analysis software for immune sequencing data. Study-wide background: Some patients lacked subtype; others had relapsing-remitting, secondary progressive or progressive-relapsing disease.

Study-wide findings and caveats: The study found TRBV5-6, TRBV5-1 and TRBV20-1 among a few TRBV segments more frequent in patients than controls. F-measure co-clustering was strong for batch-matched samples. Among multiple sclerosis patients, normalized Chao1 diversity was significantly below that of controls.

The V end lost 5 bases, the J end lost 0 bases, and 14 bases lay between the germline ends. The CDR3 consists of 16 residues. The sequencing input was blood. This receptor was identified in a girl aged 5 to 17 with multiple sclerosis. The chain links TRBV12-3 or TRBV12-4 to TRBJ2-1; tentative D call: TRBD2 (6 bases). CDR3 loop: CASSVGTASSYNEQFF. CDR3 DNA: TGTGCCAGCAGTGTGGGGACTGCTAGCTCCTACAATGAGCAGTTCTTC.